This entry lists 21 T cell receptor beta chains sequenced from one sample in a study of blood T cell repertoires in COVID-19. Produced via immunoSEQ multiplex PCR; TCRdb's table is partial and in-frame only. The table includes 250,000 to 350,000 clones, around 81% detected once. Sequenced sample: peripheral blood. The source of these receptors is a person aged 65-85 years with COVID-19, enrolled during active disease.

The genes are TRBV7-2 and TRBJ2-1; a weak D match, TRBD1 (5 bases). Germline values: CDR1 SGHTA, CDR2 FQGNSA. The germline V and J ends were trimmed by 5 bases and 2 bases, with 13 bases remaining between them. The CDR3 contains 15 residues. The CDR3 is CASSMTANTYNEQFF. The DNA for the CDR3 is TGTGCCAGCAGCATGACAGCAAACACCTACAATGAGCAGTTCTTC.

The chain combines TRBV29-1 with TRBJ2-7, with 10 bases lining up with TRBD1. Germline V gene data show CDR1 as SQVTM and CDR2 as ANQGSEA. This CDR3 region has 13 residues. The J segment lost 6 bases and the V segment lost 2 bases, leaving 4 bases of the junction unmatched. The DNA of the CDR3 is TGCAGCGTTGAAAAGGGACAGGGGAGCGAGCAGTACTTC. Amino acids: CSVEKGQGSEQYF.

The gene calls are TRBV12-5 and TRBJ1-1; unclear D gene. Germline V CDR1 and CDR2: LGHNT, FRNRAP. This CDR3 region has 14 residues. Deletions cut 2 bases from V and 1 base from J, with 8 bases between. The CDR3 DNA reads TGTGCTAGTGGTTTGTTTCCGGGGAACACTGAAGCTTTCTTT. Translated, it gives CASGLFPGNTEAFF.

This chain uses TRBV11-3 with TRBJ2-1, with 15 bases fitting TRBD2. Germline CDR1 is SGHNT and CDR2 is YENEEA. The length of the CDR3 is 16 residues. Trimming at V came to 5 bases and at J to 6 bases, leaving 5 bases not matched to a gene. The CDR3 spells CASSLGGLAGGNEQFF. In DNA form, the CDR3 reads TGTGCCAGCAGCCTAGGGGGACTAGCGGGAGGCAATGAGCAGTTCTTC.

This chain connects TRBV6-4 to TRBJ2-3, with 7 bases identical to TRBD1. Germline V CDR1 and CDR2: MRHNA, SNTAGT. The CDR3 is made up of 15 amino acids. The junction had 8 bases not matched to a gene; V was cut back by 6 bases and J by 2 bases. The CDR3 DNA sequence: TGTGCCAGCAGCGGTGGACAGGCCCACACAGATACGCAGTATTTT. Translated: CASSGGQAHTDTQYF.

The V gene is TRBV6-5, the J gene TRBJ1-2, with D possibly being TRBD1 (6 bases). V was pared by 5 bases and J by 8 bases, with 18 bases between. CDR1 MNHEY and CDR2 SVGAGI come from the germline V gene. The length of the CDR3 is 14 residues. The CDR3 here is CASSTLQGTFGYTF. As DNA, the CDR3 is TGTGCCAGCAGTACCCTCCAGGGGACCTTCGGCTACACCTTC.

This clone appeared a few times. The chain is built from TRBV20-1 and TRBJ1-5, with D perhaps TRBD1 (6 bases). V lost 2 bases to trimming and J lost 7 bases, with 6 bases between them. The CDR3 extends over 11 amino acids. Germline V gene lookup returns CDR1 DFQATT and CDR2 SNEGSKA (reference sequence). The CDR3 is CSARQGQPQHF. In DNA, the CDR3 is TGCAGTGCTAGACAGGGGCAGCCCCAGCATTTT.

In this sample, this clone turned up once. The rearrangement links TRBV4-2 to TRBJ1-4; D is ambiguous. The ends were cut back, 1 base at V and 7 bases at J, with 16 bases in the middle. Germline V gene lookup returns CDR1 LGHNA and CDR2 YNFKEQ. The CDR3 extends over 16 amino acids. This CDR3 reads CASSQVLFREFEKLFF. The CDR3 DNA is TGTGCCAGCAGCCAAGTCCTTTTCCGGGAGTTTGAAAAACTGTTTTTT.

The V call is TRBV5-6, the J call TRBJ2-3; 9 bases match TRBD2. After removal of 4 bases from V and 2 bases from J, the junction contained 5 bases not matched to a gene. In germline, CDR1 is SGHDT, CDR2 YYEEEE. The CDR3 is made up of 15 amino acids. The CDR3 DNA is TGTGCCAGCAGCGCGGCGGGGGGGAACACAGATACGCAGTATTTT. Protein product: CASSAAGGNTDTQYF. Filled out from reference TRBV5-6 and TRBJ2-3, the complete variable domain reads DAGVTQSPTHLIKTRGQQVTLRCSPKSGHDTVSWYQQALGQGPQFIFQYYEEEERQRGNFPDRFSGHQFPNYSSELNVNALLLGDSALYLCASSAAGGNTDTQYFGPGTRLTVL.

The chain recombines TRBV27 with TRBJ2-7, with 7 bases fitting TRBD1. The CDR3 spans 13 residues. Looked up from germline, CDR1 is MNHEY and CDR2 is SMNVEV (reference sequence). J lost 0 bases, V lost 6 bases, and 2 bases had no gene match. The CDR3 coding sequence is TGTGCCAGCAGGAGACAGGGCTCCTACGAGCAGTACTTC. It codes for CASRRQGSYEQYF.

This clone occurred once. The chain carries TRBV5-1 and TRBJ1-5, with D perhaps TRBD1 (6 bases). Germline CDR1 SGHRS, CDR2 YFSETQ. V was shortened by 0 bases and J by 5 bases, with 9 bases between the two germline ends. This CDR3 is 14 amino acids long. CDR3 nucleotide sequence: TGCGCCAGCAGCTTGGGGGCAGGGGATCAGCCCCAGCATTTT. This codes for CASSLGAGDQPQHF. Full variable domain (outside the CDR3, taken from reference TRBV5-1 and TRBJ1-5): KAGVTQTPRYLIKTRGQQVTLSCSPISGHRSVSWYQQTPGQGLQFLFEYFSETQRNKGNFPGRFSGRQFSNSRSEMNVSTLELGDSALYLCASSLGAGDQPQHFGDGTRLSIL.

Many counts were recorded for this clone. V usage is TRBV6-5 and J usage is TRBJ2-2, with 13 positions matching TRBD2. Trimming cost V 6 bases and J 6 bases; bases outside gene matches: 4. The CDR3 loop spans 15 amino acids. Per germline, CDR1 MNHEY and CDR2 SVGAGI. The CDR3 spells CASRGLAGVPGELFF. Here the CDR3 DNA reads TGTGCCAGCAGAGGACTAGCGGGAGTACCCGGGGAGCTGTTTTTT.

CDR3 DNA sequence: TGTGCCAGCAGCTTCCCCGGACAAGGCCGATATGGCTACACCTTC. This encodes CASSFPGQGRYGYTF. The chain uses TRBV28 and TRBJ1-2; the D gene is possibly TRBD1 (5 bases). Germline lookup yields CDR1 MDHEN and CDR2 SYDVKM. The CDR3 is 15 amino acids. V was clipped by 6 bases and J by 5 bases, with 19 bases between them.

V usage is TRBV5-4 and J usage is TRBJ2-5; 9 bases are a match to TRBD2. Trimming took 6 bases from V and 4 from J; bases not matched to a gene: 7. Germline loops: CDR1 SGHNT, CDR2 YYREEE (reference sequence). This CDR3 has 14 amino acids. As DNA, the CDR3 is TGTGCCAGCAAAACCGGGACTAGCCCAGAGACCCAGTACTTC. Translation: CASKTGTSPETQYF.

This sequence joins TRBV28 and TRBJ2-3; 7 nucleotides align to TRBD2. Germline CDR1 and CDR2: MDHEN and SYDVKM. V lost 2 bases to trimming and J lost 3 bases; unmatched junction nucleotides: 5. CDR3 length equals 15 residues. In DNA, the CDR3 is TGTGCCAGCAGTTTAGCGGGAGAAATAACAGATACGCAGTATTTT. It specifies CASSLAGEITDTQYF.

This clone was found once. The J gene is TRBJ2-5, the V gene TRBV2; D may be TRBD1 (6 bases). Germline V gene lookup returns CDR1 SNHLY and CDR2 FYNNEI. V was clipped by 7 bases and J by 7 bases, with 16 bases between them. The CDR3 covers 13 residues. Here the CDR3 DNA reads TGTGCCAGCAACCCCAGGGGAGTGGGGACCCAGTACTTC. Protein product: CASNPRGVGTQYF.

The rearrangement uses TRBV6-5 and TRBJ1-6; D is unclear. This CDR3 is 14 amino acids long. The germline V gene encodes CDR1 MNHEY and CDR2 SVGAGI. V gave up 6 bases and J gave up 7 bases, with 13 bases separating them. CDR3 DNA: TGTGCCAGCAGGATAAGCACCCCAAATTCACCCCTCCACTTT. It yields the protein CASRISTPNSPLHF.

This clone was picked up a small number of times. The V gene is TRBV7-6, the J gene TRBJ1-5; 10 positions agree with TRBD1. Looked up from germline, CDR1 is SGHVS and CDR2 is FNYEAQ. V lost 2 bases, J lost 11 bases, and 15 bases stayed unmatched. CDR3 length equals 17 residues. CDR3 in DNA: TGTGCCAGCAGCTTATCACCGGGACAGGGGTCTCTTGAGGCCCAGCATTTT. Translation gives CASSLSPGQGSLEAQHF.

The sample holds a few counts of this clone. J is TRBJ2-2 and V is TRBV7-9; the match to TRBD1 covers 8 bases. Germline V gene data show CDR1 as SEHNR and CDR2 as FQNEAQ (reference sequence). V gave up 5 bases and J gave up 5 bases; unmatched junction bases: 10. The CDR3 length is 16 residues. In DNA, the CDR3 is TGTGCCAGCAGCACCCGGACAGGGTCGGCTACCGGGGAGCTGTTTTTT. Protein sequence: CASSTRTGSATGELFF.

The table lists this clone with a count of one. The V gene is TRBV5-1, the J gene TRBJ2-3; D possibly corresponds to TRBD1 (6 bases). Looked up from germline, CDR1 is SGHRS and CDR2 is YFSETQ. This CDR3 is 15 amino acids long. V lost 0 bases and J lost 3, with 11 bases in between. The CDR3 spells CASSLGQGFTDTQYF. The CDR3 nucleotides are TGCGCCAGCAGCTTGGGGCAGGGGTTTACAGATACGCAGTATTTT.

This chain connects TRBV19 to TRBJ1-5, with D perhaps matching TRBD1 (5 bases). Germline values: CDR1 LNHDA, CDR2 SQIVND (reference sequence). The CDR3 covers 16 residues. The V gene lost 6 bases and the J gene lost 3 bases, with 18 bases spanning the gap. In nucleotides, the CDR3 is TGTGCCAGTAGCCCCGACCCCAGACAGCCCAATCAGCCCCAGCATTTT. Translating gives CASSPDPRQPNQPQHF. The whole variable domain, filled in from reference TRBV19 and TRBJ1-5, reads DGGITQSPKYLFRKEGQNVTLSCEQNLNHDAMYWYRQDPGQGLRLIYYSQIVNDFQKGDIAEGYSVSREKKESFPLTVTSAQKNPTAFYLCASSPDPRQPNQPQHFGDGTRLSIL.